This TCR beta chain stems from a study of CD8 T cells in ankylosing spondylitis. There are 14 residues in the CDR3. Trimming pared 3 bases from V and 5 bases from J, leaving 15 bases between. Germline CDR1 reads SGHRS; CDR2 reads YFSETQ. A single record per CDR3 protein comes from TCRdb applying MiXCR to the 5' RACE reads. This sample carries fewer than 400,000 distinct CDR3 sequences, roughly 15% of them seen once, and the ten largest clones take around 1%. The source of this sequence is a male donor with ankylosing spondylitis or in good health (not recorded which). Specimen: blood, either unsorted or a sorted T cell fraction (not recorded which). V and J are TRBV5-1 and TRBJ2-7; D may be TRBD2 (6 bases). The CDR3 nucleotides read TGCGCCAGCAGCTGGGGGACTGAGAGCGACGAGCAGTACTTC. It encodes CASSWGTESDEQYF.